This T cell receptor (beta chain) was captured by sequencing in a study of regulatory T cells in long-lasting Graves disease. CDR3-region Arm-PCR and iRepertoire HTBI primers produced the TCR beta libraries. MiXCR, applied by TCRdb to the multiplex PCR reads, yields one record per CDR3 protein. This table holds hundreds of thousands of distinct CDR3 sequences, 13% found once. Regarding time point: newly diagnosed GD, antithyroid drugs for less than 3 months. Preparation of the TCR library used RNA extracted from PBMCs. Trimming took 6 bases from V and 5 from J; bases not matched to a gene: 8. The CDR3 has 16 amino acids. The sample was also reused in another study, on T cells in Graves' hyperthyroidism and ophthalmopathy.

The receptor was isolated from a young man with Graves disease. The specimen was peripheral blood mononuclear cells (PBMCs), collected at new diagnosis, from a patient treated with antithyroid drugs. V is TRBV12-3 or TRBV12-4 and J is TRBJ2-1; TRBD2 matches at 12 bases. The CDR3 sequence is CASSHSGLAGHNEQFF. DNA of the CDR3: TGTGCCAGCAGCCATAGTGGACTAGCGGGGCACAATGAGCAGTTCTTC.